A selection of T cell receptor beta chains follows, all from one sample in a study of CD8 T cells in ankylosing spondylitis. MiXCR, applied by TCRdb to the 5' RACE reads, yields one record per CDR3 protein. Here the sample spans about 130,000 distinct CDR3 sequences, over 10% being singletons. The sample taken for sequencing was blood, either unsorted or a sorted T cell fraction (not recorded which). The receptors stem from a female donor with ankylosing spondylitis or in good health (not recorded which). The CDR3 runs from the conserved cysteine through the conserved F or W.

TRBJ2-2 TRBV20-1 CSARRDSGELFF
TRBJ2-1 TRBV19 CASSILAGVPNEQFF
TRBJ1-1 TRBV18 CASSPPGPNTEAFF
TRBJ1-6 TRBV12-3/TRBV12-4 CASSSIKPRSIRHLHF
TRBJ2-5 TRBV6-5 CASSYPSRDETQYF
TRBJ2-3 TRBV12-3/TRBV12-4 CASSFRQGGTDTQYF
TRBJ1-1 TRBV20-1 CSARGPPTMNAFF
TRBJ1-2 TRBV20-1 CSAGGAAYGYTF
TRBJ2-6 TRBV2 CASSGQGGATGANVLTF
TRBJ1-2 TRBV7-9 CASSLVGKGDGYTF
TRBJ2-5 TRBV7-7 CASQVREEETQYF
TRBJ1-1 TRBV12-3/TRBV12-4 CASIIQGAVGNTEAFF
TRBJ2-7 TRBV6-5 CASSLLDEQYF
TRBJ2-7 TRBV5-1 CASSLGTSFAIAYEQYF
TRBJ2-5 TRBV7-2 CASSRDGQETQYF
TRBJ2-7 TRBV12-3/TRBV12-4 CASSPGQKSYEQYF
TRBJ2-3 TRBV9 CASTLAPMADTQYF
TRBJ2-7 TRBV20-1 CSARDKGQGSYEQYF
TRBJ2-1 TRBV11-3 CASSRRTSGVNEQFF